The subject of this entry is one T cell receptor beta chain. The specificity of this receptor is unknown. Per-base qualities were not stored, and no clone one base away is much larger. Participants in the prospective study were enrolled through a virtual design, were aged about 18 to 100 years, and lived in roughly 24 United States geographic areas. Cohort assignment in the prospective study relied on participant-reported clinical history from a screening survey and a study questionnaire. Mobile phlebotomists in the prospective study collected whole blood, serum and a nasopharyngeal or oropharyngeal swab from every participant. Prospective study participants could optionally give additional blood draws and questionnaires over an approximately two-month period. Before DNA extraction, blood samples from the prospective study were shipped at room temperature or frozen. CDR1 LNHDA and CDR2 SQIVND were looked up in the germline V gene (reference sequence). The V and J ends are trimmed by 5 bases and 10 bases, leaving 14 bases between them. Including cysteine and phenylalanine, the CDR3 has 13 amino acids. Left in the record is the CDR3 DNA by itself, 39 bases read in frame from the first base.

TCRbeta CDR3 regions were amplified from genomic DNA by means of the immunoSEQ Assay, a bias-controlled multiplex PCR. In the original analysis: Nucleated cell counts per sample were estimated from amplification of reference gene primers within the assay. To quantify the absolute abundance of each unique TCRbeta CDR3 rearrangement, sequence reads were collapsed and filtered. Productive Simpson clonality was computed per sample as the square root of Simpson's diversity index over productive rearrangements. TCRdb holds this immuneACCESS table with in-frame rearrangements only. Some clones are missing; in checked studies, unresolved V genes explain under half, and the rest has no known cause. V and J calls and clone size come straight from that table; D and trimming were deduced from the DNA. Here the sample has some 250,000 clones; 89% occur a single time. Around 4.2% of the sample lies in the top ten.

The data originate from a study of blood T cell repertoires in COVID-19 (dated by TCRdb to the early 2020s). A note on the overall study: Samples covering the acute and convalescent phases of COVID-19 were provided by collaborators in the United States, Italy and Spain. The samples were drawn from the first 160 participants of the ongoing ImmuneRACE study and from more than 1,000 subjects provided by 6 global collaborators. A de-identified subject ID, COVID-19 status, age in years and sex were almost always included in the sample metadata. Deeply sampled blood TCRbeta repertoires from subjects exposed to, actively infected with, or recovered from COVID-19 were included in the dataset. The prospective study material was composed of cDNA or gDNA derived from T cells, B-cell-depleted T cells, or PBMCs. HLA class I and class II types, where available, came from metadata supplied by the sample provider rather than from assay-based typing. The repertoires were released in a freely available public database intended as a resource for research on the immune response to SARS-CoV-2. Points the paper makes about the study in general: The quantity of clinical and demographic metadata differed by source and by participant and was supplied without curation.

The sequence links TRBV19 to TRBJ1-4; a tentative D match to TRBD1 spans 5 bases. The sequence derives from a woman aged 25 to 39 with acute COVID-19. What was sequenced was PBMCs or T cells enriched from blood (not recorded which). The CDR3 region has the sequence CASSLGLGGKLFF. The DNA sequence follows: TGTGCCAGTAGTCTCGGACTGGGGGGAAAACTGTTTTTT.